These 22 T cell receptor beta chains were sequenced from one sample in a study of control samples from healthy donors and cancer patients. Assay: immunoSEQ multiplex PCR; the TCRdb copy retains only in-frame clones and omits some. Here the sample spans under 450,000 clones, around 90% being singletons. The sample was PBMCs. These receptors came from a man between 35 and 55 years old with head and neck cancer.

The rearrangement joins TRBV19 to TRBJ1-3; D possibly corresponds to TRBD1 (6 bases). Germline CDR1 and CDR2: LNHDA and SQIVND (reference sequence). This CDR3 spans 14 amino acids. The V gene lost 7 bases and the J gene lost 2 bases, with 12 bases spanning the gap. In nucleotides, the CDR3 is TGTGCCAGTAACTCAGGGGAAGCTGGAAACACCATATATTTT. Residues: CASNSGEAGNTIYF.

V usage is TRBV6-5 and J usage is TRBJ2-7; 9 bases match TRBD1. CDR1 MNHEY and CDR2 SVGAGI come from the germline V gene. This CDR3 is 14 amino acids long. With V trimmed by 2 bases and J by 5 bases, 4 bases remained unmatched. Here the CDR3 reads CASSYGTGFNEQYF. The CDR3 DNA reads TGTGCCAGCAGTTACGGGACAGGGTTCAACGAGCAGTACTTC.

The CDR3 DNA reads as TGCGCCAGCAGCTTGGGTTGGACAGAGAACTCCTACGAGCAGTACTTC. Encoded protein: CASSLGWTENSYEQYF. V and J are TRBV5-1 and TRBJ2-7; D may be TRBD1 (6 bases). Trimming took off 0 bases at V and 0 bases at J, with 13 bases between the two ends. The germline V gene has CDR1 SGHRS and CDR2 YFSETQ. The CDR3 sequence is 16 residues long.

The chain has TRBV6-6 and TRBJ2-3, with TRBD2 matching 8 bases. Germline V gives CDR1 MNHNY, CDR2 SVGAGI (reference sequence). V trimming: 8 bases; J trimming: 1 base; junction bases outside the gene matches: 8. CDR3 length: 15 amino acids. The CDR3 loop is CASLLPGLGTDTQYF. Written as DNA, the CDR3 is TGTGCCAGCCTCCTTCCGGGACTAGGCACAGATACGCAGTATTTT.

The rearrangement joins TRBV9 to TRBJ1-1; D gene unclear. The length of the CDR3 is 16 residues. The V end lost 3 bases, the J end lost 1 base, and 16 bases lay between the germline ends. The germline V gene encodes CDR1 SGDLS and CDR2 YYNGEE. The CDR3 protein is CASSDYRRGSNTEAFF. The DNA of the CDR3 is TGTGCCAGCAGCGATTACCGGCGGGGATCGAACACTGAAGCTTTCTTT. The full variable domain, in which reference TRBV9 and TRBJ1-1 provide the parts outside the CDR3, is DSGVTQTPKHLITATGQRVTLRCSPRSGDLSVYWYQQSLDQGLQFLIQYYNGEERAKGNILERFSAQQFPDLHSELNLSSLELGDSALYFCASSDYRRGSNTEAFFGQGTRLTVV.

The CDR3 DNA reads as TGTGCCAGCAGTTTCGTTGCGGGAGGTTCCTACGAGCAGTACTTC. Protein sequence: CASSFVAGGSYEQYF. V usage is TRBV28 and J usage is TRBJ2-7, with 8 nucleotides matching TRBD2. CDR1 is MDHEN and CDR2 is SYDVKM in the germline V gene. The V gene end was trimmed by 3 bases and the J gene end by 1 base; junction bases not matched to a gene: 5. CDR3 size: 15 residues.

The table lists this clone with a few counts. The rearrangement links TRBV25-1 to TRBJ2-2; 9 bases line up with TRBD1. V gave up 5 bases and J gave up 5 bases; unmatched junction bases: 9. CDR3 size: 16 residues. The V gene's germline CDR1 is MGHDK and CDR2 SYGVNS. The CDR3 DNA reads TGTGCCAGCAGTAGACTAACAGGGGGCCCTACCGGGGAGCTGTTTTTT. Its protein product is CASSRLTGGPTGELFF.

The chain links TRBV4-1 to TRBJ1-5, with D uncertain. The V gene lost 0 bases and the J gene lost 1 base, with 13 bases spanning the gap. Per germline, CDR1 MGHRA and CDR2 YSYEKL. This CDR3 spans 17 amino acids. The CDR3 sequence: CASSQDQSGLSNQPQHF. CDR3 nucleotides: TGCGCCAGCAGCCAAGATCAATCAGGTCTAAGCAATCAGCCCCAGCATTTT.

V is TRBV10-3 and J is TRBJ1-1; TRBD1 matches 8 bases. Unmatched junction bases numbered 6, after V lost 10 bases and J lost 5 bases. From germline, CDR1 is ENHRY and CDR2 SYGVKD. The CDR3 consists of 12 residues. CDR3 in amino acids: CATSGGGTEAFF. Here the CDR3 DNA reads TGTGCCACCTCAGGGGGCGGAACTGAAGCTTTCTTT.

This chain links TRBV19 with TRBJ2-7; 7 nucleotides line up with TRBD1. With 7 bases clipped from V and 0 bases from J, the junction kept 12 bases outside the gene matches. Per the germline V gene, CDR1 is LNHDA and CDR2 is SQIVND (reference sequence). There are 16 residues in the CDR3. For the CDR3, the DNA is TGTGCCAGTACCCAGACCTATGGGGACAGCTCCTACGAGCAGTACTTC. Residues: CASTQTYGDSSYEQYF.

This sequence joins TRBV5-4 and TRBJ2-1, with 9 bases identical to TRBD1. Per germline, CDR1 SGHNT and CDR2 YYREEE (reference sequence). V was clipped by 4 bases and J by 0 bases; unmatched bases: 5. The CDR3 sequence is 16 residues long. The CDR3 DNA follows: TGTGCCAGCAGCCCCGGACAGGGGAGCTCCTACAATGAGCAGTTCTTC. Translating gives CASSPGQGSSYNEQFF.

This clone was seen once. The V gene is TRBV6-5, the J gene TRBJ2-1; 10 bases match TRBD2. Germline V CDR1 and CDR2: MNHEY, SVGAGI. The CDR3 contains 15 residues. Trimming removed 6 bases from V and 0 bases from J; junction bases left unmatched: 2. The CDR3 loop reads CASRRLAGSYNEQFF. In nucleotides, the CDR3 is TGTGCCAGCAGGAGACTAGCGGGCTCCTACAATGAGCAGTTCTTC.

This clone was picked up a small number of times. V is TRBV9 and J is TRBJ2-3, with 9 bases identical to TRBD2. V shed 0 bases and J 0 bases; nucleotides not matched to a gene: 14. CDR3 length: 20 residues. Germline V CDR1 and CDR2: SGDLS, YYNGEE. The DNA for the CDR3 is TGTGCCAGCAGCGTAGGGGCGCGACTAGCGGACCTATCTAGCACAGATACGCAGTATTTT. Its translation is CASSVGARLADLSSTDTQYF.

The chain couples TRBV7-8 to TRBJ2-3; 13 positions agree with TRBD2. Germline values: CDR1 SGHVS, CDR2 FQNEAQ. V gave up 5 bases and J gave up 4 bases; unmatched junction bases: 3. This CDR3 is built from 15 residues. The DNA of the CDR3 is TGTGCCAGCAGCGGAACTAGCGGGAGGGCAGATACGCAGTATTTT. As protein: CASSGTSGRADTQYF.

V and J are TRBV30 and TRBJ1-4; 9 bases agree with TRBD1. The trim removed 3 bases at V and 0 bases at J, leaving 5 bases unmatched. The germline V gene has CDR1 GTSNPN and CDR2 SVGIG (reference sequence). CDR3 length: 16 residues. For the CDR3, the DNA is TGTGCCTGGAGGTTGGGACAGGGTACAACTAATGAAAAACTGTTTTTT. It is translated as CAWRLGQGTTNEKLFF.

The J gene is TRBJ1-2, the V gene TRBV5-5, with TRBD1 as a possible D gene (5 bases). Germline CDR1 is SGHKS and CDR2 is YYEKEE (reference sequence). V was pared by 0 bases and J by 4 bases, with 16 bases between. The CDR3 length is 16 residues. The CDR3 sequence is CASSLGAGSISYGYTF. In nucleotides, the CDR3 is TGTGCCAGCAGCTTGGGGGCAGGGTCGATATCCTATGGCTACACCTTC.

The chain has TRBV4-3 and TRBJ2-2, with TRBD2 identical over 10 bases. The length of the CDR3 is 14 residues. Trimming at V came to 6 bases and at J to 6 bases, leaving 4 bases not matched to a gene. The germline V gene encodes CDR1 LGHNA and CDR2 YSLEER. The CDR3 is CASRLSGGAGELFF. In DNA, the CDR3 is TGCGCCAGCAGGCTCAGCGGGGGGGCCGGGGAGCTGTTTTTT.

The chain is built from TRBV11-2 and TRBJ1-2, with a weak D call TRBD1 (6 bases). This CDR3 comprises 18 residues. The ends were cut back, 6 bases at V and 8 bases at J, with 31 bases in the middle. CDR1 and CDR2 (germline): SGHAT, FQNNGV. The CDR3 reads CASSPSGAGSRDWRGYTF. Here the CDR3 DNA reads TGTGCCAGCAGTCCGTCGGGGGCCGGGTCCAGGGATTGGAGGGGCTACACCTTC.

As to this clone: An end of the junction does not agree with germline; a read error may underlie this. V and J are TRBV15 and TRBJ2-5, with 10 bases aligning to TRBD1. CDR1 is LNHNV, CDR2 YYDKDF, per germline (reference sequence). The CDR3 spans 16 residues. The CDR3 region is CATSLPRDRGQGTQYF. In nucleotides, the CDR3 is TGTGCCACCAGTCTCCCGAGGGACAGGGGTCAAGGGACCCAGTACTTC.

This sequence joins TRBV10-3 and TRBJ1-1; D call uncertain. This CDR3 region has 14 residues. V was shortened by 3 bases and J by 4 bases, with 12 bases between the two germline ends. Germline V gene sequence: CDR1 ENHRY, CDR2 SYGVKD. CDR3 amino acids: CAISDAGYSTEAFF. CDR3 nucleotide sequence: TGTGCCATCAGTGATGCAGGATATAGCACTGAAGCTTTCTTT.

The chain recombines TRBV5-1 with TRBJ2-2; D ambiguous. Germline assignment: CDR1 SGHRS and CDR2 YFSETQ. The ends were cut back, 5 bases at V and 3 bases at J, with 14 bases in the middle. The CDR3 loop spans 15 amino acids. This CDR3 reads CASRLVWVDTGELFF. CDR3 sequence (DNA): TGCGCCAGCAGGCTGGTGTGGGTCGACACCGGGGAGCTGTTTTTT.

V is TRBV28 and J is TRBJ1-2, with a tentative D call TRBD1 (6 bases). With 6 bases removed from V and 8 bases from J, the gap between germline ends came to 13 bases. The CDR3 runs to 12 residues. CDR1 is MDHEN, CDR2 SYDVKM, per germline. The CDR3 DNA follows: TGTGCCAGCAGAGGGGGGGCTGAGGGCTACACCTTC. This translates into CASRGGAEGYTF.